This T cell receptor (beta chain) was documented in a study of cytomegalovirus exposure and HLA in healthy donors. Study-wide context: Roughly 180 million T cells yielded 100 million to 130 million unique TCR beta sequences, as an earlier analysis found. Study findings and constraints: The study carried out a later analysis of TCR beta sequences. It associated 15,000 to 20,000 of them with specific HLA alleles at a false discovery rate of 0.05.

The J segment lost 4 bases and the V segment lost 5 bases, leaving 4 bases of the junction unmatched. The CDR3 contains 13 residues. CDR1 and CDR2 from the germline V gene are SNHLY and FYNNEI. This clone was detected only a few times. Its antigen is not known. The PCR ran on 60 Vbeta and 13 Jbeta primers. The method was immunoSEQ multiplex PCR; TCRdb's version includes in-frame clones alone and lacks a portion of them. The table lists more than 100,000 clones, roughly 74% of them singletons. The sample comprised PBMCs. The sequence was collected from a woman aged 45-65 years in good health and CMV-seropositive. The V call is TRBV2, the J call TRBJ1-2; 7 bases fit TRBD1. The CDR3 reads CASSPGQIYGYTF. Written as DNA, the CDR3 is TGTGCCAGCAGTCCGGGACAGATCTATGGCTACACCTTC.